These 10 T cell receptor beta chains share one sample of origin, sequenced in a study of beta chain features in type 1 diabetes. Study-wide results and caveats: Patients with Type 1 diabetes showed moderately but significantly shorter TCRB CDR3s in all four CD4+ subsets.

The isolated RNA, all of it, was reverse transcribed, so expressed TCRB transcripts were what got sequenced. Repertoires were generated with immunoSEQ multiplex PCR, while TCRdb's copy carries only in-frame clones and drops some. The data hold hundreds of thousands of clones, with about a tenth observed a single time. These receptors are not linked to any known antigen. Material for sequencing was naive CD4+ T cells from blood. Receptors were obtained from a man aged 25-45 years with type 1 diabetes.

The chain uses TRBV4-2 and TRBJ2-5; 11 positions match TRBD2. Per germline, CDR1 LGHNA and CDR2 YNFKEQ. Unmatched junction bases numbered 3, after V lost 1 base and J lost 2 bases. This CDR3 has 16 residues. CDR3 bases: TGTGCCAGCAGCCAAGCGGCTAGCGGGGGGCAAGAGACCCAGTACTTC. As protein: CASSQAASGGQETQYF.

The rearrangement joins TRBV19 to TRBJ1-1; 8 bases fit TRBD1. Germline assignment: CDR1 LNHDA and CDR2 SQIVND (reference sequence). The CDR3 totals 14 residues. The J segment lost 1 base and the V segment lost 10 bases, leaving 8 bases of the junction unmatched. CDR3 amino acids: CATKIDRGNTEAFF. CDR3 sequence (DNA): TGTGCCACCAAAATAGACAGGGGGAACACTGAAGCTTTCTTT.

This clone occurred a few times. The CDR3 reads CASSLDILANEQFF. The CDR3 nucleotides are TGTGCCAGCAGCTTAGATATCCTAGCGAATGAGCAGTTCTTC. The chain joins TRBV7-9 to TRBJ2-1; possibly TRBD2 for D (6 bases). From germline, CDR1 is SEHNR and CDR2 FQNEAQ (reference sequence). CDR3 length: 14 residues. V was clipped by 1 base and J by 7 bases, with 11 bases between them.

This clone was detected a few times. The CDR3 DNA reads TGTGCCAGCAGTTCCGGAGAACGGGGTAATGAGCAGTTCTTC. This encodes CASSSGERGNEQFF. This rearrangement joins TRBV6-6 to TRBJ2-1; the D gene is possibly TRBD2 (5 bases). The V and J ends lost 4 bases and 7 bases respectively, with 14 bases between them. Germline CDR1 reads MNHNY; CDR2 reads SVGAGI (reference sequence). This CDR3 is 14 amino acids long.

There are a few counts of this clone. V is TRBV9 and J is TRBJ2-3, with 7 bases aligning to TRBD2. V lost 0 bases to trimming and J lost 1 base; unmatched junction nucleotides: 8. In germline, CDR1 is SGDLS, CDR2 YYNGEE. CDR3 length: 17 residues. The CDR3 loop is CASSVAMAGRGTDTQYF. As DNA, the CDR3 is TGTGCCAGCAGCGTAGCTATGGCGGGGAGGGGCACAGATACGCAGTATTTT.

The rearrangement links TRBV19 to TRBJ2-7, with 10 nucleotides matching TRBD1. Per the germline V gene, CDR1 is LNHDA and CDR2 is SQIVND (reference sequence). J gave up 9 bases and V 6 bases, and 17 bases lay outside the gene matches. The CDR3 extends over 16 amino acids. The CDR3 coding sequence is TGTGCCAGTAGGCAGCGTATTGGGACAGGGGACAAAATGCAGTACTTC. Amino acid sequence: CASRQRIGTGDKMQYF.

The rearrangement joins TRBV19 to TRBJ1-1; D gene ambiguous. The CDR3 is 11 residues long. Germline V gives CDR1 LNHDA, CDR2 SQIVND (reference sequence). V was clipped by 4 bases and J by 3 bases, with 3 bases between them. CDR3 nucleotides: TGTGCCAGTAGTAAGCACACTGAAGCTTTCTTT. This translates into CASSKHTEAFF. Full variable domain (rest looked up from reference TRBV19 and TRBJ1-1): DGGITQSPKYLFRKEGQNVTLSCEQNLNHDAMYWYRQDPGQGLRLIYYSQIVNDFQKGDIAEGYSVSREKKESFPLTVTSAQKNPTAFYLCASSKHTEAFFGQGTRLTVV.

Only a few counts were recorded for this clone. Other DNA variants within this sample encode the same CDR3. The chain couples TRBV7-2 to TRBJ1-5, with D possibly TRBD1 on 5 matching bases. Germline-derived CDR1 and CDR2 are SGHTA and FQGNSA. The CDR3 runs 15 residues. V lost 5 bases and J lost 2, with 13 bases in between. CDR3 sequence reads: CASSLGGAGNQPQHF. DNA for the CDR3: TGTGCCAGCAGCCTGGGGGGAGCGGGCAATCAGCCCCAGCATTTT.

Note on this clone: This sample includes further DNA sequences coding for the same CDR3. This CDR3 reads CASSLGGTGDEQYF. CDR3 in DNA: TGCGCCAGCAGCTTGGGGGGGACAGGGGACGAGCAGTACTTC. The genes are TRBV5-1 and TRBJ2-7; 10 bases are a match to TRBD1. The germline V gene encodes CDR1 SGHRS and CDR2 YFSETQ. CDR3 length: 14 amino acids. V gave up 0 bases and J gave up 5 bases; unmatched junction bases: 2. Full variable domain (outside the CDR3, taken from reference TRBV5-1 and TRBJ2-7): KAGVTQTPRYLIKTRGQQVTLSCSPISGHRSVSWYQQTPGQGLQFLFEYFSETQRNKGNFPGRFSGRQFSNSRSEMNVSTLELGDSALYLCASSLGGTGDEQYFGPGTRLTVT.

This clone has more than one count but fewer than ten. The J gene is TRBJ2-7, the V gene TRBV2, with no clear D. Trimming left V 2 bases short and J 0 bases short, with 11 bases between. Germline V gives CDR1 SNHLY, CDR2 FYNNEI. This CDR3 has 15 amino acids. CDR3 DNA sequence: TGTGCCAGCAGTGAATTTCGGGTGCCCTCCTACGAGCAGTACTTC. Its protein is CASSEFRVPSYEQYF.